The 18 T cell receptor beta chains in this list originate from one sample, sequenced in a study of cytotoxic CD8 clonotypes in ibrutinib-treated CLL. Produced via immunoSEQ multiplex PCR; TCRdb's table is partial and in-frame only. The sample includes fewer than 300,000 clones, roughly three quarters of them seen just once. The sequencing used PBMCs, collected at disease progression, from a patient treated with ibrutinib. Receptors originate from a human donor with chronic lymphocytic leukemia.

For the CDR3, the DNA is TGTGCCAGCAGCCACGACGGCGGACCCTATGGCTACACCTTC. Its translation: CASSHDGGPYGYTF. The chain carries TRBV2 and TRBJ1-2; D not resolved. V lost 6 bases, J lost 4 bases, and 15 bases lay in between. The V gene's germline CDR1 is SNHLY and CDR2 FYNNEI. The CDR3 is 14 amino acids.

V gene TRBV10-3 combines with J gene TRBJ1-1; 8 nucleotides match TRBD1. Germline V gives CDR1 ENHRY, CDR2 SYGVKD. The CDR3 contains 15 residues. With 2 bases clipped from V and 7 bases from J, the junction kept 9 bases outside the gene matches. The CDR3 nucleotides read TGTGCCATCAGTGAGAGGGGGCCCGGACAGGGTGAAGCTTTCTTT. Protein sequence: CAISERGPGQGEAFF.

The gene calls are TRBV9 and TRBJ2-7, with 8 positions matching TRBD1. V lost 3 bases to trimming and J lost 2 bases; unmatched junction nucleotides: 10. This CDR3 has 16 residues. Germline-derived CDR1 and CDR2 are SGDLS and YYNGEE. The CDR3 here is CASSAGTGLAPYEQYF. The CDR3 nucleotides are TGTGCCAGCAGCGCGGGGACAGGTTTAGCTCCCTACGAGCAGTACTTC. Filled out from reference TRBV9 and TRBJ2-7, the complete variable domain reads DSGVTQTPKHLITATGQRVTLRCSPRSGDLSVYWYQQSLDQGLQFLIQYYNGEERAKGNILERFSAQQFPDLHSELNLSSLELGDSALYFCASSAGTGLAPYEQYFGPGTRLTVT.

The J gene is TRBJ1-1, the V gene TRBV11-2, with TRBD1 matching 8 bases. CDR1 and CDR2 from the germline V gene are SGHAT and FQNNGV. Trimming took 7 bases from V and 5 from J; bases not matched to a gene: 9. The CDR3 totals 14 residues. CDR3 region: CASNLLDRETEAFF. The CDR3 coding sequence is TGTGCCAGCAACCTCCTGGACAGGGAGACTGAAGCTTTCTTT.

In this sample, this clone turned up a few times. V is TRBV6-5 and J is TRBJ1-2, with a weak D call TRBD1 (5 bases). The CDR3 sequence is 13 residues long. V lost 4 bases, J lost 2 bases, and 8 bases lay in between. CDR1 MNHEY and CDR2 SVGAGI come from the germline V gene. The CDR3, as DNA: TGTGCCAGCAGTTCGGGGGGAAACTATGGCTACACCTTC. It encodes CASSSGGNYGYTF.

The chain links TRBV4-3 to TRBJ1-2; D gene uncertain. Germline values: CDR1 LGHNA, CDR2 YSLEER. V shed 1 base and J shed 7 bases, with 13 bases lying between them. The CDR3 length is 14 residues. The CDR3 coding sequence is TGCGCCAGCAGCCAAGGCCGGCAAAATCTTGGCTACACCTTC. Encoded protein: CASSQGRQNLGYTF.

This clone has a handful of counts. The chain combines TRBV2 with TRBJ1-1, with D perhaps matching TRBD1 (5 bases). CDR1 is SNHLY and CDR2 is FYNNEI in the germline V gene. The CDR3 runs to 13 residues. V gave up 7 bases and J gave up 1 base, with 10 bases separating them. The CDR3 reads CASKGPKNTEAFF. CDR3 sequence (DNA): TGTGCCAGCAAGGGACCGAAGAACACTGAAGCTTTCTTT.

The chain recombines TRBV5-1 with TRBJ1-1, with D maybe TRBD1 (6 bases). This CDR3 region has 17 residues. V was trimmed by 3 bases and J by 1 base, leaving 19 bases between them. Per germline, CDR1 SGHRS and CDR2 YFSETQ. DNA for the CDR3: TGCGCCAGCAGCTCAATTCTCACAGGGTTGGAGAACACTGAAGCTTTCTTT. It is translated as CASSSILTGLENTEAFF.

This chain links TRBV2 with TRBJ2-2; D unclear. The V end was cut by 2 bases, the J end by 0 bases, with 7 bases between. This CDR3 has 15 amino acids. Germline V gives CDR1 SNHLY, CDR2 FYNNEI. This CDR3 reads CASSERSTNTGELFF. In nucleotides, the CDR3 is TGTGCCAGCAGTGAAAGAAGTACGAACACCGGGGAGCTGTTTTTT.

The rearrangement links TRBV5-4 to TRBJ2-6; D unclear. Germline CDR1 is SGHNT and CDR2 is YYREEE (reference sequence). This CDR3 comprises 16 residues. Trimming removed 3 bases from V and 4 bases from J, with 14 bases in between. The CDR3 protein is CASSWISASGANVLTF. The DNA of the CDR3 is TGTGCCAGCAGCTGGATTTCAGCCTCAGGGGCCAACGTCCTGACTTTC. The full variable domain, with the rest looked up from reference TRBV5-4 and TRBJ2-6, is ETGVTQSPTHLIKTRGQQVTLRCSSQSGHNTVSWYQQALGQGPQFIFQYYREEENGRGNFPPRFSGLQFPNYSSELNVNALELDDSALYLCASSWISASGANVLTFGAGSRLTVL.

This rearrangement joins TRBV29-1 to TRBJ2-7, with D maybe TRBD2 (5 bases). Trimming stripped 4 bases from V and 0 bases from J, with 7 bases between. CDR1 SQVTM and CDR2 ANQGSEA come from the germline V gene. CDR3 size: 12 residues. The CDR3 here is CSVGESSYEQYF. The CDR3 DNA reads as TGCAGCGTTGGGGAGAGCTCCTACGAGCAGTACTTC.

The rearrangement uses TRBV6-5 and TRBJ2-7; the D gene is possibly TRBD1 (6 bases). Germline V gene sequence: CDR1 MNHEY, CDR2 SVGAGI. With 6 bases removed from V and 6 bases from J, the gap between germline ends came to 15 bases. The CDR3 has 13 residues. CDR3 DNA sequence: TGTGCCAGCAGCCGGGTACAGGGTAGCGAGCAGTACTTC. Amino acids: CASSRVQGSEQYF.

J is TRBJ2-7 and V is TRBV4-1; no clear D. This CDR3 region has 16 residues. Trimming removed 1 base at V and 4 bases at J, with 17 bases between. The V gene's germline CDR1 is MGHRA and CDR2 YSYEKL. CDR3 amino acids: CASSQAQSLVGYEQYF. DNA of the CDR3: TGCGCCAGCAGCCAAGCTCAGTCCCTGGTCGGGTACGAGCAGTACTTC.

The chain carries TRBV28 and TRBJ2-1; TRBD2 matches 9 bases. This CDR3 spans 15 amino acids. After removal of 5 bases from V and 0 bases from J, the junction contained 2 bases not matched to a gene. Germline V gives CDR1 MDHEN, CDR2 SYDVKM. CDR3 amino acids: CASSGAGGSYNEQFF. In nucleotides, the CDR3 is TGTGCCAGCAGTGGAGCGGGAGGCTCCTACAATGAGCAGTTCTTC.

The rearrangement joins TRBV6-5 to TRBJ2-7, with D uncertain. V dropped 6 bases and J dropped 3 bases, with 6 bases sitting between them. In germline, CDR1 is MNHEY, CDR2 SVGAGI. The CDR3 covers 11 residues. The CDR3 sequence: CASSRNYEQYF. In DNA, the CDR3 is TGTGCCAGCAGCAGGAACTACGAGCAGTACTTC.

This clone has more than one count but fewer than ten. The CDR3 DNA is TGTGCCAGCTCACCAGACCAAAATCAGCCCCAGCATTTT. Amino acids: CASSPDQNQPQHF. The rearrangement uses TRBV18 and TRBJ1-5; no reliable D call. CDR3 length: 13 residues. Germline V gene sequence: CDR1 KGHSH, CDR2 LQKENI. V shed 2 bases and J shed 4 bases, with 6 bases lying between them. Combining the CDR3 with reference TRBV18 and TRBJ1-5 gives the whole variable domain NAGVMQNPRHLVRRRGQEARLRCSPMKGHSHVYWYRQLPEEGLKFMVYLQKENIIDESGMPKERFSAEFPKEGPSILRIQQVVRGDSAAYFCASSPDQNQPQHFGDGTRLSIL.

The rearrangement links TRBV15 to TRBJ1-2, with 7 bases matching TRBD1. J gave up 2 bases and V 5 bases, and 8 bases lay outside the gene matches. The CDR3 extends over 15 amino acids. Germline CDR1 LNHNV, CDR2 YYDKDF (reference sequence). In DNA, the CDR3 is TGTGCCACCAGCGTCCGGGACAGACCCAACTATGGCTACACCTTC. It encodes CATSVRDRPNYGYTF.

The chain couples TRBV13 to TRBJ2-7, with unresolved D. Germline CDR1 reads PRHDT; CDR2 reads FYEKMQ (reference sequence). The ends were cut back, 4 bases at V and 3 bases at J, with 10 bases in the middle. The CDR3 sequence is 13 residues long. Written as DNA, the CDR3 is TGTGCCAGCAGCTCTCAGATATACTACGAGCAGTACTTC. Translating it yields CASSSQIYYEQYF.